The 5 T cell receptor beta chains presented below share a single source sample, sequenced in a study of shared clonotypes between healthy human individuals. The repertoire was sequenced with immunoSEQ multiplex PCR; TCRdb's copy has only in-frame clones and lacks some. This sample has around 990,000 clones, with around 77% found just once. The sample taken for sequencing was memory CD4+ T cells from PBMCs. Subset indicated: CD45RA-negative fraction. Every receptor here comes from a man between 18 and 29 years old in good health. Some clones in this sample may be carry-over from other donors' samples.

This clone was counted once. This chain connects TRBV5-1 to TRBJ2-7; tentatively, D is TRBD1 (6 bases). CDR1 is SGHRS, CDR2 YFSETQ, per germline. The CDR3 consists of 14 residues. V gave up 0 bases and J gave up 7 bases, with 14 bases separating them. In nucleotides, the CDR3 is TGCGCCAGCAGCTTGGGGTCCTTCCAGGGGGAGCAGTACTTC. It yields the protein CASSLGSFQGEQYF.

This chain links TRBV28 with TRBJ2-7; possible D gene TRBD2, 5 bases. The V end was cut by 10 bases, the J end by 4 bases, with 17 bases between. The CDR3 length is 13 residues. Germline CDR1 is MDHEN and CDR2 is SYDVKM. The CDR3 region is CATMDPGNYEQYF. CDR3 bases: TGTGCCACCATGGACCCCGGGAATTACGAGCAGTACTTC. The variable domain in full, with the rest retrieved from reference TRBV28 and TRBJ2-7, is DVKVTQSSRYLVKRTGEKVFLECVQDMDHENMFWYRQDPGLGLRLIYFSYDVKMKEKGDIPEGYSVSREKKERFSLILESASTNQTSMYLCATMDPGNYEQYFGPGTRLTVT.

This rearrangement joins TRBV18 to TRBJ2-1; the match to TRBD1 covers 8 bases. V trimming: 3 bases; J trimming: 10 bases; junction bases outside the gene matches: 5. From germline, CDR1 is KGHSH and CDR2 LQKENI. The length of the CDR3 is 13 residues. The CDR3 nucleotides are TGTGCCAGCTCACCGGGACAGGTTAAGGAGCAGTTCTTC. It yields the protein CASSPGQVKEQFF.

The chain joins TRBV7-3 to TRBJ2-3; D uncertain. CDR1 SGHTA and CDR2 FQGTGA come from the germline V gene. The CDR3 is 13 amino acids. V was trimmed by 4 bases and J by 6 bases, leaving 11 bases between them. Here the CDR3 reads CASSSTYTDTQYF. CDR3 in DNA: TGTGCCAGCAGCTCGACCTATACGGATACGCAGTATTTT.

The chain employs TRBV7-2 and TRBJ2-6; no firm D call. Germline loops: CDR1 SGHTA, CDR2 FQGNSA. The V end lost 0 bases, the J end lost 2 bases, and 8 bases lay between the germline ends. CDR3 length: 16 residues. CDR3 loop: CASSLALGTGANVLTF. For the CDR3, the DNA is TGTGCCAGCAGCTTAGCGCTAGGGACTGGGGCCAACGTCCTGACTTTC.